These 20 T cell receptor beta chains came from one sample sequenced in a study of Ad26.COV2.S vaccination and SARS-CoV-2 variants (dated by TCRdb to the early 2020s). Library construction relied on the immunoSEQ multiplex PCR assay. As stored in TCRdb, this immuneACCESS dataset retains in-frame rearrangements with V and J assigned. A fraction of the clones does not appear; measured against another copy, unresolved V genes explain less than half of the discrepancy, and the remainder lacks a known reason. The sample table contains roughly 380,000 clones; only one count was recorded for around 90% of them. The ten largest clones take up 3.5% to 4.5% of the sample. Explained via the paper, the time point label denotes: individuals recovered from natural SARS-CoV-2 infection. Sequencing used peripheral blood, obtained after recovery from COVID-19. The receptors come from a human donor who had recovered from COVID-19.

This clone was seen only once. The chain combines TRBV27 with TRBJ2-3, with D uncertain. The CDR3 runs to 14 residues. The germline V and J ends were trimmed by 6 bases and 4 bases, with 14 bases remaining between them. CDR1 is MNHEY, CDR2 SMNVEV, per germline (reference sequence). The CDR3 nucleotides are TGTGCCAGCAGAAGACACCAGTTACCAGATACGCAGTATTTT. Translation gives CASRRHQLPDTQYF.

The chain's CDR3 is CASSSARNQPQHF. For the CDR3, the DNA is TGTGCCAGCAGCTCAGCCCGGAATCAGCCCCAGCATTTT. This chain links TRBV7-9 with TRBJ1-5, with D uncertain. The CDR3 is made up of 13 amino acids. Germline CDR1 reads SEHNR; CDR2 reads FQNEAQ (reference sequence). V lost 4 bases, J lost 4 bases, and 8 bases lay in between.

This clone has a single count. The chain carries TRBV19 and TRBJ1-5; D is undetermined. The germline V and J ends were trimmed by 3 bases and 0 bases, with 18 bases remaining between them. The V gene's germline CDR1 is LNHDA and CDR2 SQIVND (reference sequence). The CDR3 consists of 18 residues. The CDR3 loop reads CASSIPDATGYSNQPQHF. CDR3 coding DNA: TGTGCCAGTAGTATCCCTGACGCAACGGGTTATAGCAATCAGCCCCAGCATTTT.

This chain's CDR3 is CASRSPNSPLHF. The DNA for the CDR3 is TGTGCCAGCAGGTCCCCGAATTCACCCCTCCACTTT. The chain links TRBV6-5 to TRBJ1-6, with D unresolved. The V and J ends lost 6 bases and 7 bases respectively, with 7 bases between them. The CDR3 has 12 amino acids. CDR1 MNHEY and CDR2 SVGAGI come from the germline V gene.

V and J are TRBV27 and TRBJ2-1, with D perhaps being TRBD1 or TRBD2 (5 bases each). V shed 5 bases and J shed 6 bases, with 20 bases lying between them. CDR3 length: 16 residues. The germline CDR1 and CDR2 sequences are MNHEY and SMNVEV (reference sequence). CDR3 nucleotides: TGTGCCAGCAGTCTCTCCCTTCCGGGACGGATCAATGAGCAGTTCTTC. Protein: CASSLSLPGRINEQFF.

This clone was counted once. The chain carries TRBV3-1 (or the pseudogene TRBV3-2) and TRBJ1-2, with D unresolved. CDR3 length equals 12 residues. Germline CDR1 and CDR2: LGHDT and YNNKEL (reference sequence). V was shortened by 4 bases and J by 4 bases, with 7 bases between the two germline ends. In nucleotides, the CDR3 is TGTGCCAGCAGCCCGGGCATCTATGGCTACACCTTC. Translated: CASSPGIYGYTF.

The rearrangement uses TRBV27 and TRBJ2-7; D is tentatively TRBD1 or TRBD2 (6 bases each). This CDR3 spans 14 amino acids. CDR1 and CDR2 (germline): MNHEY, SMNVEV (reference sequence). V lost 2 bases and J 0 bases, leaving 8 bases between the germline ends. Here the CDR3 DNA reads TGTGCCAGCAGTTTAGCGGGACACTCCTACGAGCAGTACTTC. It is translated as CASSLAGHSYEQYF.

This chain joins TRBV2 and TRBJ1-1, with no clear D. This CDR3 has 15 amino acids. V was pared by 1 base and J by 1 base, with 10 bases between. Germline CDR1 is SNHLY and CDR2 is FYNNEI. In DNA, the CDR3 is TGTGCCAGCAGTGAAGGGAGAATCAGGAACACTGAAGCTTTCTTT. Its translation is CASSEGRIRNTEAFF.

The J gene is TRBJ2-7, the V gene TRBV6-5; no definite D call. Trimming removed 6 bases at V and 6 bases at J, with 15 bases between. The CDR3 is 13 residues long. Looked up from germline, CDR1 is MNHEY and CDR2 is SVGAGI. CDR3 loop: CASRSTQRSEQYF. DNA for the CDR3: TGTGCCAGCAGATCTACGCAGAGATCCGAGCAGTACTTC.

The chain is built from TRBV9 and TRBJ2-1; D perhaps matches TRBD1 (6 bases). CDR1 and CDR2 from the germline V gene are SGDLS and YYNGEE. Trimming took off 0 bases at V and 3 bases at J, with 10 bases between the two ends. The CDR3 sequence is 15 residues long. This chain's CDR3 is CASSVAGANYNEQFF. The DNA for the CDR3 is TGTGCCAGCAGCGTAGCAGGGGCCAACTACAATGAGCAGTTCTTC. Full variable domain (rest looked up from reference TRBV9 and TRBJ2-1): DSGVTQTPKHLITATGQRVTLRCSPRSGDLSVYWYQQSLDQGLQFLIQYYNGEERAKGNILERFSAQQFPDLHSELNLSSLELGDSALYFCASSVAGANYNEQFFGPGTRLTVL.

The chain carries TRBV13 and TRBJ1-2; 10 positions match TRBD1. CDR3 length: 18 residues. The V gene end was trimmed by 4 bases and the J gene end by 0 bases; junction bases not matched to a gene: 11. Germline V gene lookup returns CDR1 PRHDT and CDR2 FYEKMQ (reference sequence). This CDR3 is CASSSISFGQGANYGYTF. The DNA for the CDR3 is TGTGCCAGCAGCTCTATCAGCTTCGGACAGGGGGCTAACTATGGCTACACCTTC.

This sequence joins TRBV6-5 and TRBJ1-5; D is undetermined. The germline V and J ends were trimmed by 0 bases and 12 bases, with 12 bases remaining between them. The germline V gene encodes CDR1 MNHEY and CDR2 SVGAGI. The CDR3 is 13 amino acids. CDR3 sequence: CASSYSTNGVQHF. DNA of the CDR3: TGTGCCAGCAGTTACTCCACAAATGGGGTCCAGCATTTT.

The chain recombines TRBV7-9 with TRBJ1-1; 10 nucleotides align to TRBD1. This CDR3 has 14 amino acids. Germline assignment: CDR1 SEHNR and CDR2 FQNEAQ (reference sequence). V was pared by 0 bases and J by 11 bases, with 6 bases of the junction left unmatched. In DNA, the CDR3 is TGTGCCAGCAGCTTAGCCGCAGACAGGGGGCATGCTTTCTTT. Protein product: CASSLAADRGHAFF.

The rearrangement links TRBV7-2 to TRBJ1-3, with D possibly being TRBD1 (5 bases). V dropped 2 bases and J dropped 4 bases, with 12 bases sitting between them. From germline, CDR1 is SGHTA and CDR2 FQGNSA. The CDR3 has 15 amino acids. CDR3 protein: CASSLSWGIGNTIYF. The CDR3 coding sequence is TGTGCCAGCAGCTTAAGTTGGGGGATCGGAAACACCATATATTTT.

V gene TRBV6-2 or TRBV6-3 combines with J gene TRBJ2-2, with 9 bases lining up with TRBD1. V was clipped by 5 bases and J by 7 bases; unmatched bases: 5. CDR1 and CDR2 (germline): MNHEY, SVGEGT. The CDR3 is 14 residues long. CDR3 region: CASSRTGVNGELFF. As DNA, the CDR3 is TGTGCCAGCAGTAGGACAGGGGTGAACGGGGAGCTGTTTTTT.

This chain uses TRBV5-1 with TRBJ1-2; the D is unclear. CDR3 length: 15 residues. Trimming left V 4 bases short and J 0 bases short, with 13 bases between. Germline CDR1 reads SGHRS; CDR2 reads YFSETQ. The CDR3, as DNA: TGCGCCAGCAGCCACTCGAGAAACTCTAACTATGGCTACACCTTC. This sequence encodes CASSHSRNSNYGYTF.

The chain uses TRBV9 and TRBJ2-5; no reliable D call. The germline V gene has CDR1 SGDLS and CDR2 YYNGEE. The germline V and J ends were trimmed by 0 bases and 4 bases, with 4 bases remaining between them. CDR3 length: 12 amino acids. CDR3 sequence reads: CASSVGGETQYF. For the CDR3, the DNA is TGTGCCAGCAGCGTAGGAGGAGAGACCCAGTACTTC.

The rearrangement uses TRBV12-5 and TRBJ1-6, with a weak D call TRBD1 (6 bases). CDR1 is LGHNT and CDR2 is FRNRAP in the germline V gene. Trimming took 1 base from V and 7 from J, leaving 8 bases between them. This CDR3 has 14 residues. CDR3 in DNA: TGTGCTAGTGGTTTGGGGACAGCGAATTCACCCCTCCACTTT. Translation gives CASGLGTANSPLHF.

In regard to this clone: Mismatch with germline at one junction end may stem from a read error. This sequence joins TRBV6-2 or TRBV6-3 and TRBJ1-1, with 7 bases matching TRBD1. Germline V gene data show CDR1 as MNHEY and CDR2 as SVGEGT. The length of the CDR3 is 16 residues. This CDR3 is CASSDSSRQGNTEAFF. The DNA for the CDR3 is TGTGCCAGCAGTGACTCCAGTCGACAGGGGAACACTGAAGCTTTCTTT.

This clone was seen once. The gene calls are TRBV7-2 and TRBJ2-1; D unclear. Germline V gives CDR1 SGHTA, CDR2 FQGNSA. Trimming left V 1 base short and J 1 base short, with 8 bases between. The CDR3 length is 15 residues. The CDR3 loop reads CASSLVGGSYNEQFF. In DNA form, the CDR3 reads TGTGCCAGCAGCTTAGTAGGCGGTTCCTACAATGAGCAGTTCTTC.